This TCR beta chain was sequenced in a study of CD8 T cells in ankylosing spondylitis. The CDR3 loop spans 15 amino acids. V was clipped by 6 bases and J by 1 base, with 19 bases between them. The V gene's germline CDR1 is SQVTM and CDR2 ANQGSEA. Study outcomes and limitations: Matched ankylosing spondylitis synovial fluid reportedly showed significant enrichment of disease-linked clones. Some motif variants were previously reported in reactive arthritis synovial fluid and blood.

This clonotype was observed a few times. Its specificity is unknown. Researchers built TCR beta libraries using quantitative 5'-RACE with molecular barcodes. TCRdb ran MiXCR on the 5' RACE reads and lists one entry per CDR3 protein. The data show about 250,000 distinct CDR3 sequences, 7% to 10% seen once. The sequencing input was blood, either unsorted or a sorted T cell fraction (not recorded which). The chain recombines TRBV29-1 with TRBJ2-7; the D is unclear. The TCR sequence derives from a female donor with ankylosing spondylitis or in good health (not recorded which). In DNA, the CDR3 is TGCAGCGTCATCGGCTCGCAGCTGTCGTCCTACGAGCAGTACTTC. Translating gives CSVIGSQLSSYEQYF.